This TCR beta chain was found in a study of blood T cells in healthy people across ages. V was clipped by 5 bases and J by 1 base; unmatched bases: 6. Germline lookup yields CDR1 SGHTA and CDR2 FQGNSA. The CDR3 consists of 15 residues. Sample-barcoded 5' priming and a J-beta primer mix drove a second PCR of about 6 to 11 cycles. Carrying 12 random nucleotides, a template-switch adaptor labeled each individual cDNA molecule. TCRdb reanalysed the 5' RACE reads using MiXCR and keeps one entry per CDR3 protein. The table records approximately 960,000 distinct CDR3 sequences, roughly 28% of them present only once. These records were also assigned to another study, of T cells of mothers and their children.

This TCR came from a woman aged 40 to 50 in good health. The sample taken for sequencing was blood. The V gene is TRBV7-2, the J gene TRBJ2-3, with 7 nucleotides matching TRBD1. For the CDR3, the DNA is TGTGCCAGCAGCCAGAACAGGGGAGGCACAGATACGCAGTATTTT. Translation: CASSQNRGGTDTQYF.